The following is a TCR beta chain sequence with its context. This record comes from a study of blood T cell repertoires in COVID-19. Study details: Acute-phase and convalescent COVID-19 samples originated in the United States, Italy and Spain. PBMCs, B-cell-depleted T cells, or T cells provided the cDNA or gDNA that made up the material.

Per the original methods: Amplification from reference gene primers served as the basis for estimated nucleated cell counts. The method was immunoSEQ multiplex PCR; TCRdb's version includes in-frame clones alone and lacks a portion of them. V and J calls and clone size are given by that table; D and trimming were obtained from the DNA. The table records some 150,000 clones, more than 65% of them present only once. The length of the CDR3 is 14 residues. The germline V gene encodes CDR1 MNHEY and CDR2 SVGAGI. Trimming removed 6 bases from V and 3 bases from J, with 14 bases in between. The receptor comes from a woman in her fifties or sixties with acute or convalescent COVID-19. Specimen: peripheral blood. The V gene is TRBV6-5, the J gene TRBJ1-1, with TRBD1 as a possible D gene (5 bases). Here the CDR3 reads CASSLQGRYTEAFF. The CDR3 nucleotides are TGTGCCAGCAGCCTCCAGGGCCGGTACACTGAAGCTTTCTTT.